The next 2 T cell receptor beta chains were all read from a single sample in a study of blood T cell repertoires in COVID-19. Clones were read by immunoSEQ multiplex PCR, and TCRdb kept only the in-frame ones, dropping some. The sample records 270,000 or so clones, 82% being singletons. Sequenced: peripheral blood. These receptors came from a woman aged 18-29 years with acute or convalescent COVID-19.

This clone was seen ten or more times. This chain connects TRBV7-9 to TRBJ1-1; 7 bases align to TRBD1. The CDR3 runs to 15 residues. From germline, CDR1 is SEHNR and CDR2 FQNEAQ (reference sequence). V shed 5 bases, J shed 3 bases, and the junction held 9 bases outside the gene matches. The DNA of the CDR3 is TGTGCCAGCAGCACGAGAAAAGACAGGGACACTGAAGCTTTCTTT. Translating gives CASSTRKDRDTEAFF.

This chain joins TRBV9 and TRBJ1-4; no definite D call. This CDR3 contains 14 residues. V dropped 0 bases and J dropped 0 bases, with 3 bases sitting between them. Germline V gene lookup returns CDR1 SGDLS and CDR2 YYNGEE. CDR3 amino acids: CASSVVATNEKLFF. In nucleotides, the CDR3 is TGTGCCAGCAGCGTAGTAGCAACTAATGAAAAACTGTTTTTT.